What follows are 10 T cell receptor beta chains derived from one specimen sequenced in a study of cytomegalovirus exposure and HLA in healthy donors. The PCR contained 60 Vbeta and 13 Jbeta primers. The data were produced by immunoSEQ multiplex PCR, yet TCRdb's version contains in-frame clones alone and is incomplete. The sample includes around 150,000 clones, about 85% of them seen just once. Sequencing was performed on PBMCs. These receptors were collected from a man aged 18-30 years in good health and CMV-seropositive.

The V gene is TRBV29-1, the J gene TRBJ1-2, with 10 bases matching TRBD1. Germline values: CDR1 SQVTM, CDR2 ANQGSEA. This CDR3 has 15 residues. The V segment lost 5 bases and the J segment 4 bases; nucleotides outside the gene matches: 10. CDR3: CSVIGQGVTGYGYTF. CDR3 in DNA: TGCAGCGTTATCGGACAGGGGGTCACGGGCTATGGCTACACCTTC.

V and J are TRBV11-1 and TRBJ2-1; 8 bases line up with TRBD2. Unmatched junction bases numbered 8, after V lost 4 bases and J lost 6 bases. CDR1 and CDR2 from the germline V gene are SGHAT and FQDESV (reference sequence). CDR3 length: 15 amino acids. The CDR3 sequence: CASSSLAGGLNEQFF. The CDR3 DNA reads as TGTGCCAGCAGCTCCCTTGCGGGGGGACTCAATGAGCAGTTCTTC.

V gene TRBV7-2 combines with J gene TRBJ1-1; 9 nucleotides line up with TRBD1. Germline assignment: CDR1 SGHTA and CDR2 FQGNSA. V shed 6 bases, J shed 5 bases, and the junction held 7 bases outside the gene matches. The CDR3 has 14 residues. The CDR3 coding sequence is TGTGCCAGCAGATTACAGGGGGCGAGGACTGAAGCTTTCTTT. This translates into CASRLQGARTEAFF.

The V call is TRBV19, the J call TRBJ2-1; TRBD2 matches at 8 bases. The length of the CDR3 is 16 residues. Trimming took 6 bases from V and 8 from J; bases not matched to a gene: 15. CDR1 and CDR2 (germline): LNHDA, SQIVND (reference sequence). The CDR3 sequence is CASRTRGLGGRHEQFF. Written as DNA, the CDR3 is TGTGCCAGTAGGACGCGGGGACTAGGGGGACGGCATGAGCAGTTCTTC. The entire variable domain, with the rest obtained from reference TRBV19 and TRBJ2-1, is as follows: DGGITQSPKYLFRKEGQNVTLSCEQNLNHDAMYWYRQDPGQGLRLIYYSQIVNDFQKGDIAEGYSVSREKKESFPLTVTSAQKNPTAFYLCASRTRGLGGRHEQFFGPGTRLTVL.

Only a few counts were recorded for this clone. The V call is TRBV13, the J call TRBJ2-7, with TRBD1 matching over 10 bases. Germline lookup yields CDR1 PRHDT and CDR2 FYEKMQ (reference sequence). V shed 5 bases and J 2 bases; nucleotides not matched to a gene: 9. This CDR3 comprises 16 residues. CDR3 in DNA: TGTGCCAGCAGCAGTCCAGGGACAGGGGCTACCTACGAGCAGTACTTC. Protein product: CASSSPGTGATYEQYF.

This clone came up a few times. This chain connects TRBV30 to TRBJ2-7, with D tentatively TRBD2 (7 bases). Per the germline V gene, CDR1 is GTSNPN and CDR2 is SVGIG (reference sequence). V lost 1 base and J 5 bases, leaving 15 bases between the germline ends. The CDR3 extends over 14 amino acids. DNA for the CDR3: TGTGCCTGGAGTGAGGGGGGGTTTGTGGACGAGCAGTACTTC. This sequence encodes CAWSEGGFVDEQYF.

The chain links TRBV5-1 to TRBJ1-1, with D possibly matching TRBD1 (6 bases). There are 15 residues in the CDR3. V gave up 4 bases and J gave up 4 bases, with 17 bases separating them. Germline lookup yields CDR1 SGHRS and CDR2 YFSETQ. CDR3: CASSKQGSAATEAFF. The CDR3 bases are TGCGCCAGCAGCAAACAGGGATCGGCGGCCACTGAAGCTTTCTTT. Full variable domain (remainder filled in from reference TRBV5-1 and TRBJ1-1): KAGVTQTPRYLIKTRGQQVTLSCSPISGHRSVSWYQQTPGQGLQFLFEYFSETQRNKGNFPGRFSGRQFSNSRSEMNVSTLELGDSALYLCASSKQGSAATEAFFGQGTRLTVV.

V and J are TRBV9 and TRBJ2-1; D is uncertain. CDR1 SGDLS and CDR2 YYNGEE come from the germline V gene. The CDR3 has 15 amino acids. Trimming left V 4 bases short and J 0 bases short, with 11 bases between. The CDR3 DNA reads as TGTGCCAGCAGCCTCGCGGAAGGCTCCTACAATGAGCAGTTCTTC. Encoded protein: CASSLAEGSYNEQFF. Based on the CDR3 plus reference TRBV9 and TRBJ2-1, the full variable domain is DSGVTQTPKHLITATGQRVTLRCSPRSGDLSVYWYQQSLDQGLQFLIQYYNGEERAKGNILERFSAQQFPDLHSELNLSSLELGDSALYFCASSLAEGSYNEQFFGPGTRLTVL.

J is TRBJ2-2 and V is TRBV6-5; a possible D gene is TRBD2 (6 bases). Trimming took 2 bases from V and 7 from J, leaving 11 bases between them. The CDR3 covers 14 residues. The germline gives CDR1 MNHEY, CDR2 SVGAGI. The CDR3 loop reads CASSYGNGGGELFF. The DNA of the CDR3 is TGTGCCAGCAGTTACGGGAACGGGGGCGGGGAGCTGTTTTTT.

This clone was seen more than once but under ten times. This chain uses TRBV9 with TRBJ1-1; D call uncertain. Deletions cut 0 bases from V and 10 bases from J, with 13 bases between. Germline values: CDR1 SGDLS, CDR2 YYNGEE. This CDR3 is built from 13 residues. CDR3: CASSVGVGEGAFF. The DNA for the CDR3 is TGTGCCAGCAGCGTAGGGGTCGGAGAGGGAGCTTTCTTT.